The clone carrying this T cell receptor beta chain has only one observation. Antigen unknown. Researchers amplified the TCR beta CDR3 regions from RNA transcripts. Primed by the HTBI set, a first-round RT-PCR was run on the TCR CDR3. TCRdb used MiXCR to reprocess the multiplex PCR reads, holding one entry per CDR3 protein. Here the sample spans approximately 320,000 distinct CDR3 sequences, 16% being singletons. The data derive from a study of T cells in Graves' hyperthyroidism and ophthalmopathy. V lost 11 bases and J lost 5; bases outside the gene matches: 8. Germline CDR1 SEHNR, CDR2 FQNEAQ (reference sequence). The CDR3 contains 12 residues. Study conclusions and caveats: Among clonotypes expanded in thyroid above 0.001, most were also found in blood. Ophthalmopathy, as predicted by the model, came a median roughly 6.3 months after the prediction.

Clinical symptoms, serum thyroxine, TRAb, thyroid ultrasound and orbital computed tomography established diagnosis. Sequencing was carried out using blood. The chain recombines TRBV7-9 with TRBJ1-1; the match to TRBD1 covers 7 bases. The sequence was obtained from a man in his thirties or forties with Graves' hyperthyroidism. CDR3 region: CASRDRGTEAFF. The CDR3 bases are TGTGCCTCCAGGGACAGAGGGACTGAAGCTTTCTTT.